Each of the 9 T cell receptor beta chains below was sequenced from the same sample in a study of blood T cell repertoires in COVID-19. Using immunoSEQ multiplex PCR, the repertoire was profiled, and TCRdb retains in-frame clones only, with some absent. The table lists around 250,000 clones, about 80% of them singletons. The material sequenced was peripheral blood. These TCRs come from a man aged 30 to 45 who had recovered from COVID-19.

J is TRBJ2-1 and V is TRBV7-3; TRBD1 matches 8 bases. The CDR3 covers 15 residues. Germline assignment: CDR1 SGHTA and CDR2 FQGTGA. The V gene end was trimmed by 5 bases and the J gene end by 7 bases; junction bases not matched to a gene: 10. The CDR3 DNA reads TGTGCCAGCAGCATCGACAGGGGAGATATGAATGAGCAGTTCTTC. This encodes CASSIDRGDMNEQFF.

This chain uses TRBV5-1 with TRBJ2-3; perhaps TRBD2 as D (7 bases). The CDR3 totals 17 residues. With 3 bases removed from V and 0 bases from J, the gap between germline ends came to 17 bases. The germline gives CDR1 SGHRS, CDR2 YFSETQ. The CDR3: CASSWGGRTASTDTQYF. DNA of the CDR3: TGCGCCAGCAGCTGGGGGGGCCGGACAGCTAGCACAGATACGCAGTATTTT.

In the case of this clone: One end of the junction varies from germline; a read error may be responsible. This sequence joins TRBV28 and TRBJ1-4; tentative D call: TRBD1 (5 bases). The germline V gene encodes CDR1 MDHEN and CDR2 SYDVKM. The CDR3 length is 16 residues. The CDR3 loop reads CASSPTGGPTNEKLFF. CDR3 nucleotide sequence: TGTGCCAGCAGCCCCACCGGGGGACCAACGAATGAAAAACTGTTTTTT. Variable domain in full (rest from reference TRBV28 and TRBJ1-4): DVKVTQSSRYLVKRTGEKVFLECVQDMDHENMFWYRQDPGLGLRLIYFSYDVKMKEKGDIPEGYSVSREKKERFSLILESASTNQTSMYLCASSPTGGPTNEKLFFGSGTQLSVL.

The chain joins TRBV5-1 to TRBJ2-3; D perhaps matches TRBD1 (6 bases). Germline values: CDR1 SGHRS, CDR2 YFSETQ. This CDR3 has 15 residues. Trimming stripped 0 bases from V and 5 bases from J, with 13 bases between. CDR3 protein: CASSLDLGALDTQYF. CDR3 coding DNA: TGCGCCAGCAGCTTGGACTTGGGGGCCCTAGATACGCAGTATTTT.

This clone was observed at least ten times. The chain recombines TRBV4-1 with TRBJ1-2, with 8 bases that match TRBD1. The CDR3 consists of 16 residues. The V segment lost 1 base and the J segment 8 bases; nucleotides outside the gene matches: 12. Germline V gives CDR1 MGHRA, CDR2 YSYEKL. Here the CDR3 DNA reads TGCGCCAGCAGCCAAGTCGGACAGGGCAGCAAGGGGGGCTACACCTTC. Protein: CASSQVGQGSKGGYTF.

The chain couples TRBV7-9 to TRBJ2-2; D is unresolved. Trimming removed 6 bases at V and 8 bases at J, with 10 bases between. Per the germline V gene, CDR1 is SEHNR and CDR2 is FQNEAQ (reference sequence). The CDR3 runs to 12 residues. For the CDR3, the DNA is TGTGCCAGCAGGATCCCGGAGGGGGAGCTGTTTTTT. Its protein is CASRIPEGELFF.

The V call is TRBV5-3, the J call TRBJ1-5; no firm D call. TRBV5-3 is flagged as an ORF with uncertain function. Trimming took off 3 bases at V and 3 bases at J, with 16 bases between the two ends. The CDR3 sequence is 16 residues long. CDR3 bases: TGTGCCAGAAGCTCGCCTCCCTCGGGTTACAATCAGCCCCAGCATTTT. This sequence encodes CARSSPPSGYNQPQHF.

The chain links TRBV5-1 to TRBJ1-2, with TRBD1 identical over 8 bases. The germline CDR1 and CDR2 sequences are SGHRS and YFSETQ. The CDR3 has 13 amino acids. Trimming took 4 bases from V and 5 from J; bases not matched to a gene: 4. The CDR3 DNA sequence: TGCGCCAGCAGCGATGGACAGGGATATGGCTACACCTTC. It codes for CASSDGQGYGYTF.

The chain employs TRBV7-9 and TRBJ2-3, with TRBD1 identical over 9 bases. The germline V gene encodes CDR1 SEHNR and CDR2 FQNEAQ (reference sequence). V lost 5 bases and J lost 8; bases outside the gene matches: 11. The CDR3 runs to 15 residues. This CDR3 reads CASSPAGTGKITQYF. DNA of the CDR3: TGTGCCAGCAGCCCTGCCGGGACAGGGAAAATTACGCAGTATTTT.